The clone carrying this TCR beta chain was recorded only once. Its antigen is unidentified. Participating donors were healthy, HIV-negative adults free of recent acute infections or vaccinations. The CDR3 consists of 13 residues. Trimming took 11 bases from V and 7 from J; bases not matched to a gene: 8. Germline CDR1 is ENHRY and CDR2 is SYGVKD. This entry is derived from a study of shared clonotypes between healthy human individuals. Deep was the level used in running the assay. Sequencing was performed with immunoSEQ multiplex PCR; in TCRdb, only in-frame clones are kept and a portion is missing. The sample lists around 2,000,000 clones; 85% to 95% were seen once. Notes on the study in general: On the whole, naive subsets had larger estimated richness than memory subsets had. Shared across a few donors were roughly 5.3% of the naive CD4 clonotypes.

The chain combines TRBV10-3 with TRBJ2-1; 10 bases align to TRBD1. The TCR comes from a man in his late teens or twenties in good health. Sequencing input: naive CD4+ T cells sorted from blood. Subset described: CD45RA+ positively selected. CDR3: CASDRGLGNEQFF. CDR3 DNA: TGTGCCTCAGACAGGGGGCTAGGGAATGAGCAGTTCTTC.